These T cell receptor beta chains were read from a single sample in a study of blood T cell repertoires in COVID-19. The data were produced by immunoSEQ multiplex PCR, yet TCRdb's version contains in-frame clones alone and is incomplete. The table shows about 180,000 clones, with 79% occurring only once. Specimen: peripheral blood. These receptors came from a woman in her sixties with COVID-19, enrolled during active disease. Both conserved end residues are part of each CDR3. The D gene is left open where the match is weak.

CDR3 length | D gene | J gene | V gene | CDR3 DNA | CDR3 protein
15 | NA | TRBJ2-3 | TRBV4-1 | TGCGCCAGCAGCCTCGACAGGCCGAGCACAGATACGCAGTATTTT | CASSLDRPSTDTQYF
15 | NA | TRBJ2-7 | TRBV5-1 | TGCGCCAGCAGCTTGGACGGGGGACCCACCTACGAGCAGTACTTC | CASSLDGGPTYEQYF
18 | NA | TRBJ1-5 | TRBV11-2 | TGTGCCAGCAGCTTAGACCCTATCGGGGTCTCAGGCAATCAGCCCCAGCATTTT | CASSLDPIGVSGNQPQHF
16 | TRBD1 | TRBJ2-2 | TRBV5-1 | TGCGCCAGCAGCTTGGACGGACAGGGGAACACCGGGGAGCTGTTTTTT | CASSLDGQGNTGELFF
14 | NA | TRBJ2-5 | TRBV9 | TGTGCCAGCAGCGTAGATAGTCGTACGGGGACCCAGTACTTC | CASSVDSRTGTQYF
16 | NA | TRBJ2-5 | TRBV5-6 | TGTGCCAGCAGCTTCACAGTGCAGGGAGGCGAAGAGACCCAGTACTTC | CASSFTVQGGEETQYF
16 | TRBD2 | TRBJ2-5 | TRBV2 | TGTGCCAGCCACTTAAGGACTAGCGGGGGTCCAGAGACCCAGTACTTC | CASHLRTSGGPETQYF
12 | NA | TRBJ2-2 | TRBV7-2 | TGTGCCAGCAGCTTACTATACGGGGAGCTGTTTTTT | CASSLLYGELFF
15 | TRBD1 | TRBJ1-2 | TRBV3-1/TRBV3-2 | TGTGCCAGCAGCCATAACAGGGGACGCGGTTATGGCTACACCTTC | CASSHNRGRGYGYTF
14 | NA | TRBJ2-7 | TRBV5-6 | TGTGCCAGCAGCTTGGGGGCTTCCCACTACGAGCAGTACTTC | CASSLGASHYEQYF
15 | TRBD1 | TRBJ1-2 | TRBV6-2/TRBV6-3 | TGTGCCAGCAGTTACTTTGGACAGGCCCTCTATGGCTACACCTTC | CASSYFGQALYGYTF
13 | NA | TRBJ1-2 | TRBV14 | TGTGCCAGCAGCCCGGCCAACGCAGGAGGCTACACCTTC | CASSPANAGGYTF
15 | NA | TRBJ1-1 | TRBV28 | TGTGCCAGCAGTTTGCCAAGGACAGCGCTCACTGAAGCTTTCTTT | CASSLPRTALTEAFF
16 | NA | TRBJ2-3 | TRBV10-3 | TGTGCCATCAGTGAGTTCCCTAGCGCTTACACAGATACGCAGTATTTT | CAISEFPSAYTDTQYF
15 | NA | TRBJ2-7 | TRBV11-3 | TGTGCCAGCAGCTCCTCCAGCGGGCCCACCTACGAGCAGTACTTC | CASSSSSGPTYEQYF